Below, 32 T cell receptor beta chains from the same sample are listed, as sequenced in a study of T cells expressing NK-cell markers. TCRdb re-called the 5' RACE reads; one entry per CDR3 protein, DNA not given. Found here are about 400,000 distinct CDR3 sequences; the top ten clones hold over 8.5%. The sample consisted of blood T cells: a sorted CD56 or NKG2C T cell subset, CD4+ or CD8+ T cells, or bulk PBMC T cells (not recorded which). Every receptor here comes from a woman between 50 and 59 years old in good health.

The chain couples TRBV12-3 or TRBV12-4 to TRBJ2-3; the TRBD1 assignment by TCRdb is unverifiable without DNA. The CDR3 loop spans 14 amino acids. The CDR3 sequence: CASSFRVEVDTQYF.

The CDR3 spells CASSQDTPGLSYGYAF. The chain joins TRBV3-1 to TRBJ1-2. The CDR3 spans 16 residues. The germline V gene encodes CDR1 LGHDT and CDR2 YNNKEL (reference sequence).

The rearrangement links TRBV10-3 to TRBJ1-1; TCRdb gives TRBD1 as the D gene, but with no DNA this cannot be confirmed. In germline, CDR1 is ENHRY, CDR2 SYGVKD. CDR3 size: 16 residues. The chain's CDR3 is CAISEPRTGSDAEAFF.

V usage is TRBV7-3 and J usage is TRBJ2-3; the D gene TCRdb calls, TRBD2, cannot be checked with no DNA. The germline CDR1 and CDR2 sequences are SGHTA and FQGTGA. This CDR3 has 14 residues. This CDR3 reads CASSPLGGFDTQYF. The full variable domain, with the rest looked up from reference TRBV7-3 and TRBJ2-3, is GAGVSQTPSNKVTEKGKYVELRCDPISGHTALYWYRQSLGQGPEFLIYFQGTGAADDSGLPNDRFFAVRPEGSVSTLKIQRTERGDSAVYLCASSPLGGFDTQYFGPGTRLTVL.

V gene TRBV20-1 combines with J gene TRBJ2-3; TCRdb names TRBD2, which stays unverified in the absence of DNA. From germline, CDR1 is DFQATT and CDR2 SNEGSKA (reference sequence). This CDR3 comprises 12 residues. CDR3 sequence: CSGTRLTDTQYF.

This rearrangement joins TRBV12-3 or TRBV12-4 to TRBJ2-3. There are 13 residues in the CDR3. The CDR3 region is CASSLKRADTQYF.

The CDR3 sequence: CASRLTKFTEQFF. J is TRBJ2-1 and V is TRBV6-4. CDR3 length: 13 amino acids. Per the germline V gene, CDR1 is MRHNA and CDR2 is SNTAGT.

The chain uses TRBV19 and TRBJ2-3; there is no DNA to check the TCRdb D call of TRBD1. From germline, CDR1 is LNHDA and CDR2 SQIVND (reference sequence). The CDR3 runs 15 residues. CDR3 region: CASSISGTGTDTQYF.

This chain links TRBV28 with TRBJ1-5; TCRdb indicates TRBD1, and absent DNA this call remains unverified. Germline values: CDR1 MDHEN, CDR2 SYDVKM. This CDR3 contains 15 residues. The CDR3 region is CASGTGQGLSQPQHF. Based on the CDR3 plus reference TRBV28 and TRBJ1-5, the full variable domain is DVKVTQSSRYLVKRTGEKVFLECVQDMDHENMFWYRQDPGLGLRLIYFSYDVKMKEKGDIPEGYSVSREKKERFSLILESASTNQTSMYLCASGTGQGLSQPQHFGDGTRLSIL.

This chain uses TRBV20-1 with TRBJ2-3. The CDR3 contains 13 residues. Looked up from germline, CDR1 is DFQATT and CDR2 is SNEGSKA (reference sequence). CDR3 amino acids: CSSQTQGTDTQYF.

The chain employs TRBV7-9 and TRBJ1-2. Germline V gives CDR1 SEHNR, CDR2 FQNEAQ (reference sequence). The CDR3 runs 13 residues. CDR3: CASSPMVRAGYTF. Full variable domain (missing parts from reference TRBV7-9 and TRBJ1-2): DTGVSQNPRHKITKRGQNVTFRCDPISEHNRLYWYRQTLGQGPEFLTYFQNEAQLEKSRLLSDRFSAERPKGSFSTLEIQRTEQGDSAMYLCASSPMVRAGYTFGSGTRLTVV.

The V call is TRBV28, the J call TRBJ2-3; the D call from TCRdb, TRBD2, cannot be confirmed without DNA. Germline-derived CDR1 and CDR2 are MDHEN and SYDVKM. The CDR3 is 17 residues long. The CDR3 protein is CASSFTHPSGGMDTQYF.

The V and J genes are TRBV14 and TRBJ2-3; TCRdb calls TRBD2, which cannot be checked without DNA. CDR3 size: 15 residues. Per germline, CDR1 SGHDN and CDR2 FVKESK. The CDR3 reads CASSQGATYTDTQYF.

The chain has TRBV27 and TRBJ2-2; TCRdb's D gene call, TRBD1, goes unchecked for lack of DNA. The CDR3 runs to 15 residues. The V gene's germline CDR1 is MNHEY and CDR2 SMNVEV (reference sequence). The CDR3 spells CASEAVTGPTGELFF.

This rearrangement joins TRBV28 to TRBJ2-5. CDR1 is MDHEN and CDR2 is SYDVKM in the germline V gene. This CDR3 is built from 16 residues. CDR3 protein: CASSLLGSGGSGAQYF.

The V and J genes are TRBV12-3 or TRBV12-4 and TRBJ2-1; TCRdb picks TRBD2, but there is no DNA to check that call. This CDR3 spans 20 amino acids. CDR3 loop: CASSFPALASGAITNNEQFF.

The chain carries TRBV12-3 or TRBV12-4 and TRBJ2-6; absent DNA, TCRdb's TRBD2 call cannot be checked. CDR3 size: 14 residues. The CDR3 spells CASTDSVGANVLTF.

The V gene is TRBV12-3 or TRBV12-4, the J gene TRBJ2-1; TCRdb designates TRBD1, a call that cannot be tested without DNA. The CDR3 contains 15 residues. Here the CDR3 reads CASRQDRGHYNEQFF.

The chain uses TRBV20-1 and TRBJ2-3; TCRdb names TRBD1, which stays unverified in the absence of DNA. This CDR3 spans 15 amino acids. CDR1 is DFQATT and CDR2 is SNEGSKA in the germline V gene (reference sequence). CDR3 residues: CSATTGAASTDTQYF.

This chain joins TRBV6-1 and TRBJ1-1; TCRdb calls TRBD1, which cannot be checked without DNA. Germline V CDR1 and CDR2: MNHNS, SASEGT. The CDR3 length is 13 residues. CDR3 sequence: CASSRAMNTEAFF.

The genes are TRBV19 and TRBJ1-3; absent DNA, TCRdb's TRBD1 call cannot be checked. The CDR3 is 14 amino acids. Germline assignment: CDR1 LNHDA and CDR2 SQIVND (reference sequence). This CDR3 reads CASRTGGSGNTIYF.

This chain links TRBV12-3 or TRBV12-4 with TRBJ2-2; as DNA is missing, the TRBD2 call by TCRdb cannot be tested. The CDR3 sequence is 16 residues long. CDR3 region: CASYLATLAITGELFF.

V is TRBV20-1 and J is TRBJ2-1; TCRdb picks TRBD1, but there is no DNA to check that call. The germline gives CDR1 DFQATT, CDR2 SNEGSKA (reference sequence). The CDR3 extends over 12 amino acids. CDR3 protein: CSARKAGDEQFF.

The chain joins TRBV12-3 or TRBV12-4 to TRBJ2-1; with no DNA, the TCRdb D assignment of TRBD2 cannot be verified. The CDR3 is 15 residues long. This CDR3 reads CASSTPLAVYNEQFF.

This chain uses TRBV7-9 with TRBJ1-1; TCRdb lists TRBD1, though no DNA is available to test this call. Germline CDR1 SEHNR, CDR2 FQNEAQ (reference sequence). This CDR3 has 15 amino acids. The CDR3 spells CASSPLSRTDREAFF.

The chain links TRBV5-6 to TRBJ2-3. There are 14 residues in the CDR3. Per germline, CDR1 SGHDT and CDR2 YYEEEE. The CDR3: CASSDHRKTDTQYF.

The CDR3 protein is CASSLVGSGQRSYNEQFF. The V call is TRBV5-1, the J call TRBJ2-1; no DNA is available, so the TRBD1 call from TCRdb remains unchecked. CDR3 size: 18 residues. Germline CDR1 SGHRS, CDR2 YFSETQ.

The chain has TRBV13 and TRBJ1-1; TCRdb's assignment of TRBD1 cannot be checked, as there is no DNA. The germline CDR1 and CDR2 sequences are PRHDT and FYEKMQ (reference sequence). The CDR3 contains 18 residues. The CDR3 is CASSLEGDLGRKNTEAFF.

CDR3 sequence reads: CASRSLQGKWGTLDYGYTF. V gene TRBV28 combines with J gene TRBJ1-2; without DNA, the TCRdb call of TRBD1 cannot be checked. The CDR3 length is 19 residues. CDR1 MDHEN and CDR2 SYDVKM come from the germline V gene.

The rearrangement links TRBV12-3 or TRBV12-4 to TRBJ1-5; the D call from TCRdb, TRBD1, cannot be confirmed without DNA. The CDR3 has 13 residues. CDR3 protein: CASRGQGRQPQHF.

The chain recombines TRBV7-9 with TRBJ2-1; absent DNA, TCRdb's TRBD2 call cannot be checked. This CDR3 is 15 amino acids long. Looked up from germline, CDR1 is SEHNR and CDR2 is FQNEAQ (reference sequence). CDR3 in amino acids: CASSHVRDPRYEQFF.

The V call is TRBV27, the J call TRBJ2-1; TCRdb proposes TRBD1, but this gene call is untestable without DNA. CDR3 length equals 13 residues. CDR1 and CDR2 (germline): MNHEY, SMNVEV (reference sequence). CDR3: CASSWQGRNEQFF.